One sample yielded the 28 T cell receptor beta chains listed below, sequenced in a study of CD8+ T cells in alopecia areata. This sample's treatment: oral pan-JAK inhibitor, 5-10 mg twice daily. Sequencing relied on a cDNA template that was reverse transcribed from extracted RNA. Libraries were prepared by immunoSEQ multiplex PCR; TCRdb keeps only in-frame clonotypes and omits some of them. Seen here are 200,000 to 250,000 clones, roughly two fifths observed once, and the top ten hold 0.48%. Sequenced here: CD4+ T cells sorted from blood, sampled at approximately week 31, from a patient treated with tofacitinib. The receptors originated from a human donor with alopecia areata.

In its sample, this clone was seen a few times. The chain recombines TRBV6-5 with TRBJ2-7, with D unresolved. Trimming removed 6 bases at V and 6 bases at J, with 21 bases between. The CDR3 totals 15 residues. The germline gives CDR1 MNHEY, CDR2 SVGAGI. The CDR3 DNA sequence: TGTGCCAGCAGGCCCCGGGTCGGGCTTCTCGGCGAGCAGTACTTC. As protein: CASRPRVGLLGEQYF.

CDR3 sequence (DNA): TGTGCCAGCTCAGCCTCCTACGAGCAGTACTTC. It yields the protein CASSASYEQYF. V is TRBV18 and J is TRBJ2-7; D is unclear. Trimming shortened V by 5 bases and J by 0 bases, and 2 bases separated the two germline ends. CDR3 size: 11 residues. Germline V gives CDR1 KGHSH, CDR2 LQKENI. Full variable domain (remainder filled in from reference TRBV18 and TRBJ2-7): NAGVMQNPRHLVRRRGQEARLRCSPMKGHSHVYWYRQLPEEGLKFMVYLQKENIIDESGMPKERFSAEFPKEGPSILRIQQVVRGDSAAYFCASSASYEQYFGPGTRLTVT.

This clone was seen a handful of times. The J gene is TRBJ1-5, the V gene TRBV29-1; D is unclear. The germline gives CDR1 SQVTM, CDR2 ANQGSEA. The CDR3 is 13 residues long. Trimming took 5 bases from V and 0 from J, leaving 8 bases between them. CDR3 in DNA: TGCAGCGTTAGGCCAGATAGCAATCAGCCCCAGCATTTT. It specifies CSVRPDSNQPQHF.

The rearrangement joins TRBV9 to TRBJ2-7; D possibly matches TRBD1 or TRBD2 (5 bases each). Trimming removed 4 bases at V and 1 base at J, with 21 bases between. The CDR3 runs to 17 residues. CDR1 is SGDLS, CDR2 YYNGEE, per germline. CDR3 nucleotides: TGTGCCAGCAGCCAAATTCCCACGGTAGGGGAGTCCTACGAGCAGTACTTC. Residues: CASSQIPTVGESYEQYF.

V gene TRBV30 combines with J gene TRBJ1-1; D call uncertain. CDR1 is GTSNPN and CDR2 is SVGIG in the germline V gene (reference sequence). The length of the CDR3 is 14 residues. Deletions cut 5 bases from V and 1 base from J, with 14 bases between. The CDR3 protein is CAWLPSLGNTEAFF. CDR3 bases: TGTGCCTGGTTGCCATCGTTGGGGAACACTGAAGCTTTCTTT.

At least ten counts were recorded for this clone. The chain recombines TRBV10-3 with TRBJ1-4; D gene uncertain. The CDR3 covers 12 residues. Germline V gives CDR1 ENHRY, CDR2 SYGVKD. Trimming left V 3 bases short and J 7 bases short, with 6 bases between. The CDR3 is CAISEGSEKLFF. The CDR3 bases are TGTGCCATCAGTGAAGGGAGTGAAAAACTGTTTTTT.

The chain recombines TRBV9 with TRBJ1-6; 8 nucleotides line up with TRBD1. Germline CDR1 SGDLS, CDR2 YYNGEE. With 2 bases clipped from V and 8 bases from J, the junction kept 9 bases outside the gene matches. This CDR3 contains 16 residues. CDR3 in DNA: TGTGCCAGCAGCGTCGGACAGGGCGGTTCCCATTCACCCCTCCACTTT. It translates to CASSVGQGGSHSPLHF.

The CDR3 coding sequence is TGTGCCAGCAGCTTAGCCTCACTGGGGATGAGGGAGGGCCGGGAGCAGTACTTC. Amino acids: CASSLASLGMREGREQYF. The chain combines TRBV7-9 with TRBJ2-7; 7 bases are shared with TRBD2. The CDR3 is 18 amino acids. V lost 0 bases to trimming and J lost 7 bases; unmatched junction nucleotides: 18. Per the germline V gene, CDR1 is SEHNR and CDR2 is FQNEAQ (reference sequence).

The CDR3 DNA is TGTGCCAGCAGCTTAGGGGGGACATCCCTGGTAAGACTGACAGATACGCAGTATTTT. This encodes CASSLGGTSLVRLTDTQYF. V usage is TRBV7-9 and J usage is TRBJ2-3; a weak D match, TRBD1 (6 bases). This CDR3 region has 19 residues. The ends were cut back, 1 base at V and 3 bases at J, with 23 bases in the middle. From germline, CDR1 is SEHNR and CDR2 FQNEAQ (reference sequence). Together with reference TRBV7-9 and TRBJ2-3, the CDR3 gives the full variable domain: DTGVSQNPRHKITKRGQNVTFRCDPISEHNRLYWYRQTLGQGPEFLTYFQNEAQLEKSRLLSDRFSAERPKGSFSTLEIQRTEQGDSAMYLCASSLGGTSLVRLTDTQYFGPGTRLTVL.

The chain uses TRBV29-1 and TRBJ1-2, with TRBD1 matching over 11 bases. CDR1 is SQVTM and CDR2 is ANQGSEA in the germline V gene. V was clipped by 2 bases and J by 0 bases; unmatched bases: 5. The CDR3 has 16 amino acids. In DNA form, the CDR3 reads TGCAGCGTTGAAAGGGACAGGGGGGTGGCTAACTATGGCTACACCTTC. Protein sequence: CSVERDRGVANYGYTF.

V and J are TRBV6-1 and TRBJ2-1, with 13 bases lining up with TRBD2. Germline trimming cut 3 bases from V and 5 bases from J; bases unmatched to any gene: 1. CDR1 is MNHNS and CDR2 is SASEGT in the germline V gene. The CDR3 contains 15 residues. The CDR3 loop is CASSEGTSGNNEQFF. CDR3 nucleotide sequence: TGTGCCAGCAGTGAGGGGACTAGCGGGAACAATGAGCAGTTCTTC.

The chain employs TRBV6-5 and TRBJ2-7; 10 positions agree with TRBD2. Germline loops: CDR1 MNHEY, CDR2 SVGAGI. This CDR3 has 13 amino acids. V shed 5 bases, J shed 4 bases, and the junction held 2 bases outside the gene matches. The CDR3 DNA reads as TGTGCCAGCAGTCTAGCGGGAGTGTACGAGCAGTACTTC. Amino acids: CASSLAGVYEQYF.

This clone was found a few times. The V and J genes are TRBV29-1 and TRBJ2-7; D is unclear. This CDR3 comprises 12 residues. The ends were cut back, 1 base at V and 0 bases at J, with 4 bases in the middle. From germline, CDR1 is SQVTM and CDR2 ANQGSEA. This CDR3 is CSVEVNSYEQYF. The CDR3 region has the DNA TGCAGCGTTGAAGTGAACTCCTACGAGCAGTACTTC.

This chain links TRBV5-1 with TRBJ2-5, with 7 bases aligning to TRBD1. The CDR3 runs to 14 residues. Germline CDR1 reads SGHRS; CDR2 reads YFSETQ. V dropped 3 bases and J dropped 2; count of bases not matched to a gene: 4. CDR3 loop: CASSSTGLQETQYF. The CDR3 region has the DNA TGCGCCAGCAGCTCGACAGGGCTACAAGAGACCCAGTACTTC. Full variable domain (rest looked up from reference TRBV5-1 and TRBJ2-5): KAGVTQTPRYLIKTRGQQVTLSCSPISGHRSVSWYQQTPGQGLQFLFEYFSETQRNKGNFPGRFSGRQFSNSRSEMNVSTLELGDSALYLCASSSTGLQETQYFGPGTRLLVL.

This clone was observed a few times. This rearrangement joins TRBV20-1 to TRBJ2-1; D uncertain. CDR1 and CDR2 (germline): DFQATT, SNEGSKA (reference sequence). The V end was cut by 4 bases, the J end by 8 bases, with 0 bases between. This CDR3 is 8 amino acids long. In nucleotides, the CDR3 is TGCAGTGCTAATGAGCAGTTCTTC. Translated, it gives CSANEQFF.

This clone has a handful of counts. The rearrangement uses TRBV7-9 and TRBJ1-2, with D uncertain. This CDR3 contains 13 residues. Trimming shortened V by 1 base and J by 6 bases, and 9 bases separated the two germline ends. Germline CDR1 and CDR2: SEHNR and FQNEAQ (reference sequence). The CDR3 sequence: CASSLGWQDGYTF. The CDR3 coding sequence is TGTGCCAGCAGCTTAGGATGGCAGGATGGCTACACCTTC.

The chain combines TRBV5-1 with TRBJ2-5; the D call may be TRBD1 or TRBD2 (5 bases each). The CDR3 length is 13 residues. Trimming stripped 3 bases from V and 6 bases from J, with 12 bases between. Germline values: CDR1 SGHRS, CDR2 YFSETQ. CDR3 bases: TGCGCCAGCAGCTGGGACCCGCGGCAGACCCAGTACTTC. Encoded protein: CASSWDPRQTQYF.

In its sample, this clone was seen many times. The chain has TRBV19 and TRBJ2-2; 11 nucleotides line up with TRBD1. The CDR3 sequence is 15 residues long. J gave up 4 bases and V 7 bases, and 5 bases lay outside the gene matches. Germline loops: CDR1 LNHDA, CDR2 SQIVND (reference sequence). Here the CDR3 DNA reads TGTGCCAGTACGGACAGGGGGCAGATCACCGGGGAGCTGTTTTTT. Translating gives CASTDRGQITGELFF.

The rearrangement uses TRBV25-1 and TRBJ1-2, with D tentatively TRBD1 (6 bases). Germline-derived CDR1 and CDR2 are MGHDK and SYGVNS. This CDR3 has 14 residues. Trimming left V 4 bases short and J 7 bases short, with 16 bases between. DNA of the CDR3: TGTGCCAGCAGTGGTAACAGGGTTGGATTTGGCTACACCTTC. Translated: CASSGNRVGFGYTF.

This clone was seen a few times. The gene calls are TRBV7-9 and TRBJ1-2, with 7 bases lining up with TRBD1. V dropped 2 bases and J dropped 0; count of bases not matched to a gene: 9. The germline CDR1 and CDR2 sequences are SEHNR and FQNEAQ (reference sequence). This CDR3 has 17 residues. The CDR3 loop is CASSLTGVLSANYGYTF. DNA for the CDR3: TGTGCCAGCAGCTTAACAGGGGTGCTCTCAGCTAACTATGGCTACACCTTC.

The J gene is TRBJ1-2, the V gene TRBV30; 11 bases line up with TRBD1. The CDR3 sequence is 13 residues long. The germline CDR1 and CDR2 sequences are GTSNPN and SVGIG (reference sequence). V was pared by 2 bases and J by 8 bases, with 4 bases of the junction left unmatched. The CDR3, as DNA: TGTGCCTGGAGTCGCCGGGACAGGGGGGGCTACACCTTC. Translating it yields CAWSRRDRGGYTF.

The chain has TRBV5-1 and TRBJ2-5, with TRBD1 identical over 7 bases. The CDR3 spans 13 residues. The germline gives CDR1 SGHRS, CDR2 YFSETQ. V was clipped by 3 bases and J by 2 bases; unmatched bases: 1. DNA of the CDR3: TGCGCCAGCAGCTCGGGACAGCAAGAGACCCAGTACTTC. Its protein product is CASSSGQQETQYF.

With respect to this clone: Different DNA sequences within this sample yield the same CDR3. V gene TRBV6-5 combines with J gene TRBJ2-7, with TRBD1 matching 9 bases. The germline CDR1 and CDR2 sequences are MNHEY and SVGAGI. V dropped 0 bases and J dropped 4; count of bases not matched to a gene: 1. The CDR3 has 14 amino acids. The CDR3 DNA follows: TGTGCCAGCAGTTACTCGGACAGGGGATACGAGCAGTACTTC. It is translated as CASSYSDRGYEQYF.

This chain joins TRBV27 and TRBJ1-3; a possible D gene is TRBD1 (6 bases). The V end lost 6 bases, the J end lost 1 base, and 13 bases lay between the germline ends. CDR3 length: 15 amino acids. The V gene's germline CDR1 is MNHEY and CDR2 SMNVEV (reference sequence). CDR3 in DNA: TGTGCCAGCAGGACCTACAGGGATTCTGGAAACACCATATATTTT. Protein sequence: CASRTYRDSGNTIYF.

In its sample, this clone was seen once. The J gene is TRBJ1-3, the V gene TRBV15; D is uncertain. The V end was cut by 0 bases, the J end by 9 bases, with 18 bases between. Germline CDR1 LNHNV, CDR2 YYDKDF (reference sequence). CDR3 length: 16 residues. The CDR3 bases are TGTGCCACCAGCAGAGATCTGGCCTCCCTTATTGGCACCATATATTTT. Amino acids: CATSRDLASLIGTIYF.

The rearrangement uses TRBV30 and TRBJ1-2; unclear D gene. Germline V gives CDR1 GTSNPN, CDR2 SVGIG (reference sequence). V lost 4 bases, J lost 2 bases, and 17 bases lay in between. This CDR3 is 15 amino acids long. CDR3 sequence: CAWTYLDGSNYGYTF. The CDR3 DNA reads TGTGCCTGGACCTACCTGGACGGTAGCAACTATGGCTACACCTTC.

This rearrangement joins TRBV7-9 to TRBJ2-1, with 9 bases that match TRBD1. Germline CDR1 is SEHNR and CDR2 is FQNEAQ (reference sequence). J lost 5 bases, V lost 5 bases, and 10 bases had no gene match. This CDR3 contains 16 residues. The CDR3 DNA sequence: TGTGCCAGCAGCGCCCACTCCGGGACAGGGAACAATGAGCAGTTCTTC. Protein sequence: CASSAHSGTGNNEQFF.

This clone has a handful of counts. The chain couples TRBV11-2 to TRBJ1-4; D gene ambiguous. The CDR3 contains 13 residues. Germline lookup yields CDR1 SGHAT and CDR2 FQNNGV. Trimming removed 1 base from V and 5 bases from J, with 5 bases in between. This CDR3 reads CASSLGLNEKLFF. CDR3 nucleotide sequence: TGTGCCAGCAGCTTAGGATTAAATGAAAAACTGTTTTTT.